Below are 17 T cell receptor beta chains sequenced from a single sample in a study of blood T cell repertoires in COVID-19 (dated by TCRdb to between 2020 and 2021). Library preparation was by the immunoSEQ multiplex PCR assay. TCRdb holds this immuneACCESS table with in-frame rearrangements only. Some clones are missing; in checked studies, unresolved V genes explain under half, and the rest has no known cause. This sample is represented by around 110,000 clones; about 89% of them were singletons. Jointly, the top ten make up 3.5% to 4.5% of the sample. Sequenced: peripheral blood. Source of these receptors: a middle-aged man with acute or convalescent COVID-19.

This sequence joins TRBV7-9 and TRBJ1-2; 7 positions agree with TRBD1. Germline values: CDR1 SEHNR, CDR2 FQNEAQ (reference sequence). This CDR3 comprises 16 residues. Germline trimming cut 2 bases from V and 5 bases from J; bases unmatched to any gene: 11. The CDR3 loop is CASSLTLTNRGYGYTF. In DNA, the CDR3 is TGTGCCAGCAGCTTAACCCTAACAAACAGGGGATATGGCTACACCTTC. The full variable domain, its missing parts supplied by reference TRBV7-9 and TRBJ1-2, is DTGVSQNPRHKITKRGQNVTFRCDPISEHNRLYWYRQTLGQGPEFLTYFQNEAQLEKSRLLSDRFSAERPKGSFSTLEIQRTEQGDSAMYLCASSLTLTNRGYGYTFGSGTRLTVV.

This rearrangement joins TRBV6-5 to TRBJ1-4, with D maybe TRBD1 (6 bases). Germline loops: CDR1 MNHEY, CDR2 SVGAGI. This CDR3 has 14 residues. V gave up 6 bases and J gave up 6 bases, with 14 bases separating them. CDR3 protein: CASSRGGTDEKLFF. The CDR3 region has the DNA TGTGCCAGCAGCCGTGGGGGCACGGATGAAAAACTGTTTTTT.

The chain has TRBV20-1 and TRBJ2-7; D might be TRBD2 (5 bases). V was shortened by 0 bases and J by 7 bases, with 7 bases between the two germline ends. This CDR3 spans 11 amino acids. The germline gives CDR1 DFQATT, CDR2 SNEGSKA (reference sequence). The CDR3 spells CSAREGREQYF. DNA of the CDR3: TGCAGTGCTAGAGAAGGGAGAGAGCAGTACTTC.

The chain joins TRBV12-3 or TRBV12-4 to TRBJ1-2; unclear D gene. Trimming removed 3 bases at V and 0 bases at J, with 5 bases between. CDR3 length: 13 amino acids. CDR3 region: CASSLQSNYGYTF. CDR3 nucleotide sequence: TGTGCCAGCAGTTTGCAGTCTAACTATGGCTACACCTTC.

The genes are TRBV6-5 and TRBJ1-2; a weak D match, TRBD1 (5 bases). The CDR3 is made up of 13 amino acids. CDR1 and CDR2 (germline): MNHEY, SVGAGI. The V gene lost 7 bases and the J gene lost 4 bases, with 13 bases spanning the gap. The CDR3 sequence: CASTPGPSYGYTF. CDR3 DNA sequence: TGTGCCAGCACTCCAGGGCCTTCCTATGGCTACACCTTC.

A single count supports this clone. This chain links TRBV2 with TRBJ1-3; 7 bases are a match to TRBD1. CDR1 and CDR2 from the germline V gene are SNHLY and FYNNEI. The CDR3 sequence is 15 residues long. V dropped 6 bases and J dropped 5; count of bases not matched to a gene: 10. Here the CDR3 reads CASRVTGPRRNTIYF. In nucleotides, the CDR3 is TGTGCCAGCAGAGTGACAGGGCCACGTAGAAACACCATATATTTT.

The chain couples TRBV1 to TRBJ2-1; the table assigns TRBD2, which was not confirmed against the DNA. TRBV1 is a known pseudogene. The CDR3 consists of 16 residues. CDR3 in DNA: TGCACCAGCAGCCAAGGCCCGGAGTCCCGGCCGGGGGAGCAGTTCTTC. Encoded protein: CTSSQGPESRPGEQFF.

The rearrangement joins TRBV5-1 to TRBJ2-7; 10 nucleotides agree with TRBD2. V was clipped by 4 bases and J by 4 bases; unmatched bases: 8. Germline V gene data show CDR1 as SGHRS and CDR2 as YFSETQ. This CDR3 is 15 amino acids long. CDR3 DNA sequence: TGCGCCAGCAGCACCGAACCGGGACTAGCGTACGAGCAGTACTTC. Translating it yields CASSTEPGLAYEQYF. The full variable domain, rest sourced from reference TRBV5-1 and TRBJ2-7, is KAGVTQTPRYLIKTRGQQVTLSCSPISGHRSVSWYQQTPGQGLQFLFEYFSETQRNKGNFPGRFSGRQFSNSRSEMNVSTLELGDSALYLCASSTEPGLAYEQYFGPGTRLTVT.

The chain combines TRBV5-5 with TRBJ2-1; perhaps TRBD2 as D (6 bases). Deletions cut 3 bases from V and 6 bases from J, with 16 bases between. The CDR3 covers 15 residues. Germline V gene sequence: CDR1 SGHKS, CDR2 YYEKEE (reference sequence). CDR3 sequence: CASSSAGLAINEQFF. The CDR3 DNA reads TGTGCCAGCAGCTCGGCGGGGCTAGCAATCAATGAGCAGTTCTTC.

J is TRBJ1-6 and V is TRBV10-3; D possibly corresponds to TRBD1 (6 bases). Per the germline V gene, CDR1 is ENHRY and CDR2 is SYGVKD. V lost 5 bases and J lost 8, with 13 bases in between. The CDR3 length is 14 residues. CDR3 bases: TGTGCCATCAGTTCTCAGGGGTATTATTCACCCCTCCACTTT. It yields the protein CAISSQGYYSPLHF.

This chain connects TRBV19 to TRBJ2-6; 10 bases are a match to TRBD1. V gave up 4 bases and J gave up 0 bases; unmatched junction bases: 3. This CDR3 region has 17 residues. The germline CDR1 and CDR2 sequences are LNHDA and SQIVND (reference sequence). For the CDR3, the DNA is TGTGCCAGTAGTAACCGGGACAGGGGCTCTGGGGCCAACGTCCTGACTTTC. Translation gives CASSNRDRGSGANVLTF.

This clone was recorded once. The V gene is TRBV11-2, the J gene TRBJ1-3; 7 bases agree with TRBD1. CDR3 length: 15 residues. The ends lost 4 bases at V and 2 bases at J; junction bases unmatched: 5. Germline CDR1 SGHAT, CDR2 FQNNGV. The CDR3 DNA reads as TGTGCCAGCAGCTCGAGGGGGCTTACTGGAAACACCATATATTTT. This encodes CASSSRGLTGNTIYF.

The V gene is TRBV5-6, the J gene TRBJ2-3; 11 bases map to TRBD2. This CDR3 comprises 17 residues. V shed 0 bases, J shed 5 bases, and the junction held 8 bases outside the gene matches. In germline, CDR1 is SGHDT, CDR2 YYEEEE. CDR3 region: CASSLDVAGGQGDTQYF. The CDR3 nucleotides read TGTGCCAGCAGCTTGGATGTAGCGGGAGGGCAGGGAGATACGCAGTATTTT.

The rearrangement links TRBV5-1 to TRBJ2-1, with 13 bases aligning to TRBD2. This CDR3 has 16 amino acids. CDR1 and CDR2 from the germline V gene are SGHRS and YFSETQ. Trimming cost V 6 bases and J 5 bases; bases outside gene matches: 8. The CDR3 protein is CASKGLAGPGDNEQFF. CDR3 coding DNA: TGCGCCAGCAAGGGACTAGCGGGACCTGGGGACAATGAGCAGTTCTTC.

The chain employs TRBV20-1 and TRBJ2-7; 9 nucleotides align to TRBD1. Trimming cost V 5 bases and J 6 bases; bases outside gene matches: 11. Germline V gives CDR1 DFQATT, CDR2 SNEGSKA (reference sequence). There are 14 residues in the CDR3. The CDR3 DNA sequence: TGCAGTGCTCGTGGGACAGGGACCTTGGCCGAGCAGTACTTC. Its translation is CSARGTGTLAEQYF.

The chain has TRBV4-1 and TRBJ1-2; tentatively, D is TRBD1 (6 bases). CDR1 and CDR2 (germline): MGHRA, YSYEKL. This CDR3 is 14 amino acids long. V was trimmed by 6 bases and J by 2 bases, leaving 13 bases between them. CDR3 protein: CASSLQTGNYGYTF. The CDR3, as DNA: TGCGCCAGCAGTCTGCAAACAGGGAACTATGGCTACACCTTC.

The chain combines TRBV18 with TRBJ2-5; D not certain. V was cut by 5 bases and J by 5 bases, with 15 bases left in between. The CDR3 contains 14 residues. Germline CDR1 KGHSH, CDR2 LQKENI. The DNA of the CDR3 is TGTGCCAGCTCATCCGCGGTAATTTTGGAGACCCAGTACTTC. Amino acids: CASSSAVILETQYF.